One T cell receptor beta chain is described in this entry. The antigen remains undetermined. Germline V gives CDR1 PRHDT, CDR2 FYEKMQ (reference sequence). The trim removed 0 bases at V and 6 bases at J, leaving 5 bases unmatched. The CDR3 extends over 15 amino acids. This entry is derived from a study of OX40 agonist ivuxolimab in advanced cancers. Study conclusions and caveats: Compared with CD4+, CD8+ T cells on average had more expanded clones.

The table came from immunoSEQ multiplex PCR; TCRdb's copy has only in-frame clones and leaves some out. The sample lists 52,000 or so clones; about 88% were seen once. The TCR sequence derives from an adult with an advanced solid tumor such as melanoma, head and neck, liver or kidney cancer. The chain employs TRBV13 and TRBJ2-7, with 10 positions matching TRBD1. This material consisted of CD4+ or CD8+ T cells sorted from blood, taken in a trial of the OX40 agonist ivuxolimab. In nucleotides, the CDR3 is TGTGCCAGCAGCTTAGGCAGGACAGGGGGTATCGAGCAGTACTTC. This encodes CASSLGRTGGIEQYF.